One sample yielded the 20 T cell receptor beta chains listed below, sequenced in a study of CD8 T cells in Susac syndrome. An input of roughly 0.5 to 1 ug of RNA was subjected to reverse transcription using random hexamers. MiXCR was run by TCRdb on the immunoSEQ multiplex PCR reads, yielding one entry per CDR3 protein. The sample lists about 200,000 distinct CDR3 sequences; 90% to 95% were seen once. The specimen was CD4+ T cells from PBMCs. These receptor sequences come from a human donor in good health.

CDR3 coding DNA: TGTGCCTGGTCGGCGAGACTAGCGGGAGACGAGCAGTACGTC. Translated, it gives CAWSARLAGDEQYV. The chain joins TRBV30 to TRBJ2-7; 12 nucleotides align to TRBD2. This CDR3 is 14 amino acids long. Losses at the gene ends were 5 bases for V and 5 bases for J; bases not matched to a gene: 7. Germline V CDR1 and CDR2: GTSNPN, SVGIG (reference sequence).

This clonotype has only one observation. This chain connects TRBV12-3 or TRBV12-4 to TRBJ2-7, with 10 bases identical to TRBD1. This CDR3 is built from 15 residues. V shed 7 bases, J shed 6 bases, and the junction held 12 bases outside the gene matches. The CDR3, as DNA: TGTGCCAGCAATCGACAGGGGGCTTCGGCCAGCGAGCAGTACTTC. Its translation is CASNRQGASASEQYF.

The gene calls are TRBV9 and TRBJ2-1; D not resolved. Germline V gene sequence: CDR1 SGDLS, CDR2 YYNGEE. V was cut by 4 bases and J by 4 bases, with 6 bases left in between. The CDR3 sequence is 12 residues long. The CDR3 bases are TGTGCCAGCAGCTCCCTGTACAATGAGCAGTTCTTC. Its translation is CASSSLYNEQFF.

The chain has TRBV7-3 and TRBJ2-1, with 7 positions matching TRBD1. After removal of 5 bases from V and 5 bases from J, the junction contained 9 bases not matched to a gene. The CDR3 runs to 15 residues. Germline assignment: CDR1 SGHTA and CDR2 FQGTGA. The CDR3 is CASSLTGTVNNEQFF. CDR3 DNA: TGTGCCAGCAGCCTTACCGGGACAGTGAACAATGAGCAGTTCTTC. Full variable domain (outside the CDR3, taken from reference TRBV7-3 and TRBJ2-1): GAGVSQTPSNKVTEKGKYVELRCDPISGHTALYWYRQSLGQGPEFLIYFQGTGAADDSGLPNDRFFAVRPEGSVSTLKIQRTERGDSAVYLCASSLTGTVNNEQFFGPGTRLTVL.

The rearrangement links TRBV14 to TRBJ2-7; the D gene is possibly TRBD2 (5 bases). The CDR3 spans 12 residues. Germline assignment: CDR1 SGHDN and CDR2 FVKESK. V was cut by 4 bases and J by 6 bases, with 10 bases left in between. The CDR3 nucleotides read TGTGCCAGCAGCCGGGCGGGCCGCGAGCAGTACTTC. Its protein is CASSRAGREQYF.

The V and J genes are TRBV28 and TRBJ2-3, with TRBD2 identical over 7 bases. Looked up from germline, CDR1 is MDHEN and CDR2 is SYDVKM. V lost 8 bases, J lost 7 bases, and 12 bases stayed unmatched. The CDR3 extends over 14 amino acids. The CDR3 DNA reads TGTGCCAGCGTGGGAGGGCTACGAGGGAATACGCAGTATTTT. Protein: CASVGGLRGNTQYF.

CDR3 amino acids: CATSDLLTGGINEQFF. In nucleotides, the CDR3 is TGTGCCACCAGTGATTTACTGACAGGGGGGATCAATGAGCAGTTCTTC. This chain links TRBV24-1 with TRBJ2-1; 9 nucleotides agree with TRBD1. Looked up from germline, CDR1 is KGHDR and CDR2 is SFDVKD. The CDR3 length is 16 residues. With V trimmed by 1 base and J by 6 bases, 6 bases remained unmatched.

The chain links TRBV7-3 to TRBJ2-1; D remains unclear. V was cut by 0 bases and J by 9 bases, with 12 bases left in between. This CDR3 has 14 amino acids. The germline CDR1 and CDR2 sequences are SGHTA and FQGTGA. CDR3 residues: CASSLTLSGGEQFF. DNA for the CDR3: TGTGCCAGCAGCTTAACCCTTAGTGGTGGTGAGCAGTTCTTC. Complete variable domain (other parts from reference TRBV7-3 and TRBJ2-1): GAGVSQTPSNKVTEKGKYVELRCDPISGHTALYWYRQSLGQGPEFLIYFQGTGAADDSGLPNDRFFAVRPEGSVSTLKIQRTERGDSAVYLCASSLTLSGGEQFFGPGTRLTVL.

The rearrangement links TRBV7-8 to TRBJ1-5; no firm D call. The CDR3 has 14 residues. CDR1 is SGHVS and CDR2 is FQNEAQ in the germline V gene. V was pared by 5 bases and J by 3 bases, with 11 bases between. CDR3 DNA sequence: TGTGCCAGCAGCCCCCGTAGGGACAATCAGCCCCAGCATTTT. This translates into CASSPRRDNQPQHF.

The gene calls are TRBV29-1 and TRBJ1-1; D unclear. This CDR3 is built from 14 residues. V lost 4 bases, J lost 1 base, and 13 bases lay in between. CDR1 and CDR2 (germline): SQVTM, ANQGSEA. The CDR3 reads CSVVGTAENTEAFF. DNA of the CDR3: TGCAGCGTTGTAGGAACGGCGGAGAACACTGAAGCTTTCTTT.

The rearrangement links TRBV29-1 to TRBJ2-1, with 7 positions matching TRBD2. The CDR3 runs to 14 residues. Germline V lookup: CDR1 SQVTM, CDR2 ANQGSEA. With V trimmed by 6 bases and J by 2 bases, 7 bases remained unmatched. In nucleotides, the CDR3 is TGCAGCGTCATTCCTAGCGGAACCTACAATGAGCAGTTCTTC. This translates into CSVIPSGTYNEQFF.

V usage is TRBV23-1 and J usage is TRBJ2-7; 8 bases are a match to TRBD2. TRBV23-1 is designated an ORF whose function remains uncertain. The CDR3 contains 17 residues. V dropped 7 bases and J dropped 2; count of bases not matched to a gene: 16. CDR3 DNA: TGCGCCAGCAAACCTGGGGACCGCCGGGGGGGGCCCTACGAGCAGTACGTC. Encoded protein: CASKPGDRRGGPYEQYV.

This clonotype was seen a single time. This chain joins TRBV12-3 or TRBV12-4 and TRBJ1-1; TRBD1 aligns across 8 bases. The trim removed 3 bases at V and 3 bases at J, leaving 3 bases unmatched. This CDR3 has 14 amino acids. The CDR3 DNA is TGTGCCAGCAGTTTGACAGGGGCGGACACTGAAGCTTTCTTT. It translates to CASSLTGADTEAFF.

The chain links TRBV29-1 to TRBJ2-3; 10 bases map to TRBD2. This CDR3 region has 15 residues. CDR1 and CDR2 from the germline V gene are SQVTM and ANQGSEA. V gave up 3 bases and J gave up 6 bases; unmatched junction bases: 9. CDR3 protein: CSVDLAGAVGDTQYF. The CDR3 DNA follows: TGCAGCGTTGACCTAGCGGGAGCGGTAGGCGATACGCAGTATTTT.

The rearrangement links TRBV29-1 to TRBJ2-1; TRBD2 agrees at 9 bases. Germline V lookup: CDR1 SQVTM, CDR2 ANQGSEA. The CDR3 runs to 16 residues. The trim removed 0 bases at V and 8 bases at J, leaving 11 bases unmatched. CDR3 sequence reads: CSVEDRLAETRDEQFF. The CDR3 DNA sequence: TGCAGCGTTGAAGACCGACTAGCGGAGACACGGGATGAGCAGTTCTTC.

The rearrangement uses TRBV3-1 and TRBJ2-1; a possible D gene is TRBD2 (5 bases). Germline CDR1 LGHDT, CDR2 YNNKEL (reference sequence). The CDR3 covers 16 residues. The ends were cut back, 1 base at V and 2 bases at J, with 12 bases in the middle. The CDR3 spells CASSQALAGAYNEQFF. The CDR3 coding sequence is TGTGCCAGCAGCCAAGCCCTTGCCGGGGCCTACAATGAGCAGTTCTTC.

The chain combines TRBV2 with TRBJ2-5, with D unclear. The CDR3 runs 12 residues. Trimming left V 4 bases short and J 4 bases short, with 7 bases between. Germline CDR1 is SNHLY and CDR2 is FYNNEI. This chain's CDR3 is CASSVRGETQYF. In DNA, the CDR3 is TGTGCCAGCAGTGTAAGAGGAGAGACCCAGTACTTC. Supplemented by reference TRBV2 and TRBJ2-5, the full variable domain reads EPEVTQTPSHQVTQMGQEVILRCVPISNHLYFYWYRQILGQKVEFLVSFYNNEISEKSEIFDDQFSVERPDGSNFTLKIRSTKLEDSAMYFCASSVRGETQYFGPGTRLLVL.

This chain uses TRBV5-1 with TRBJ2-4, with 7 bases lining up with TRBD2. Trimming cost V 4 bases and J 8 bases; bases outside gene matches: 12. There are 15 residues in the CDR3. Looked up from germline, CDR1 is SGHRS and CDR2 is YFSETQ. For the CDR3, the DNA is TGCGCCAGCAGCCCGGGAGGACTAGTTAAGGACATTCAGTACTTC. Its protein product is CASSPGGLVKDIQYF.

CDR3 loop: CASSRTRDQPQHF. The CDR3 nucleotides are TGTGCCAGCAGCCGCACAAGGGATCAGCCCCAGCATTTT. V gene TRBV7-2 combines with J gene TRBJ1-5, with unresolved D. Germline V CDR1 and CDR2: SGHTA, FQGNSA. Trimming removed 5 bases at V and 5 bases at J, with 10 bases between. The CDR3 runs to 13 residues.

This sequence joins TRBV20-1 and TRBJ2-1; no reliable D call. Germline CDR1 reads DFQATT; CDR2 reads SNEGSKA (reference sequence). The CDR3 is 15 residues long. Trimming shortened V by 3 bases and J by 6 bases, and 18 bases separated the two germline ends. CDR3 in amino acids: CSARAAPRLINEQFF. The CDR3 nucleotides read TGCAGTGCTAGGGCTGCGCCGCGGCTAATCAATGAGCAGTTCTTC.